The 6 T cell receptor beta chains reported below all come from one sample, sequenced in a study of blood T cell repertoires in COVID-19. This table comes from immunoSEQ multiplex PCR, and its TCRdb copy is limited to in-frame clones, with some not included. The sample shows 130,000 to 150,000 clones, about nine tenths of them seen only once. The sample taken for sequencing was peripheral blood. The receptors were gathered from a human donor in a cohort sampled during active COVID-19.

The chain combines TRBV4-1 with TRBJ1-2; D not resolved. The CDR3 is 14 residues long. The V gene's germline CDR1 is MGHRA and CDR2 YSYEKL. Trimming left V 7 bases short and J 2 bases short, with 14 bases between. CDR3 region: CASNSGTGNYGYTF. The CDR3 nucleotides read TGCGCCAGCAACTCAGGAACGGGGAACTATGGCTACACCTTC.

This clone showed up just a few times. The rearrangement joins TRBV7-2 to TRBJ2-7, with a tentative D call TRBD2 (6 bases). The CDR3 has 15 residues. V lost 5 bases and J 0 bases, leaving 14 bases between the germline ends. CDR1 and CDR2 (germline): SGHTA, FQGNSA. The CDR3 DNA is TGTGCCAGCAGCCCCGCCGGGGGTAACTCCTACGAGCAGTACTTC. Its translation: CASSPAGGNSYEQYF.

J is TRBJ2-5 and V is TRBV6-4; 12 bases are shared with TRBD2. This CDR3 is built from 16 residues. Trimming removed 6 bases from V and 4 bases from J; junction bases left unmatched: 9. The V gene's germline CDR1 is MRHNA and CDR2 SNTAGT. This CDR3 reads CASSRTSGAPPETQYF. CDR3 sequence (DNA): TGTGCCAGCAGCCGGACTAGCGGGGCCCCCCCAGAGACCCAGTACTTC.

The CDR3 DNA reads as TGTGCCAGCTACTCGGGGGGGTTGGGGAACACCGGGGAGCTGTTTTTT. Its protein product is CASYSGGLGNTGELFF. The chain uses TRBV27 and TRBJ2-2; 8 bases line up with TRBD2. The germline CDR1 and CDR2 sequences are MNHEY and SMNVEV (reference sequence). This CDR3 is built from 16 residues. V was clipped by 8 bases and J by 1 base; unmatched bases: 9.

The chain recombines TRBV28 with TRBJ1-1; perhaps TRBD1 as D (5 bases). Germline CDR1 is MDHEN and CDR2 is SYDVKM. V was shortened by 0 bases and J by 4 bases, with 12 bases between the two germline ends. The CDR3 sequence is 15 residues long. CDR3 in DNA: TGTGCCAGCAGTTTATGGACCGGGGGAGCCACTGAAGCTTTCTTT. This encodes CASSLWTGGATEAFF.

In DNA form, the CDR3 reads TGTGCCACCAGTGGTGTAGGGGGCTCGATCAACTACAATGAGCAGTTCTTC. This gives the protein CATSGVGGSINYNEQFF. The J gene is TRBJ2-1, the V gene TRBV24-1, with 7 positions matching TRBD1. This CDR3 has 17 amino acids. CDR1 is KGHDR and CDR2 is SFDVKD in the germline V gene. Unmatched junction bases numbered 12, after V lost 5 bases and J lost 3 bases.